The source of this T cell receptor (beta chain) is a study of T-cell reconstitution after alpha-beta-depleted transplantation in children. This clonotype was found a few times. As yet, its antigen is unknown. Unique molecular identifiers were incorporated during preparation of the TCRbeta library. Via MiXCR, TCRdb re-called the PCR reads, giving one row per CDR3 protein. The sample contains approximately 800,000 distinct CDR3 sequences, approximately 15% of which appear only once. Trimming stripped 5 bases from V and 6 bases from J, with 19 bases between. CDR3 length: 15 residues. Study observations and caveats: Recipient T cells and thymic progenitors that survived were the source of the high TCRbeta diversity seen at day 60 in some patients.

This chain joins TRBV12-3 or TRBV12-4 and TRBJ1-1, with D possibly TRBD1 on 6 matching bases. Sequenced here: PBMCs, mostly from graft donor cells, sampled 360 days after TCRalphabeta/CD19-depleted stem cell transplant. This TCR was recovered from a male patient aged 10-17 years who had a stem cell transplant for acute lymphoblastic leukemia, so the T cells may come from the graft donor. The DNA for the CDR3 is TGTGCCAGCAGTACTGGGGGCGGGGGTGGCGCTGAAGCTTTCTTT. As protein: CASSTGGGGGAEAFF.